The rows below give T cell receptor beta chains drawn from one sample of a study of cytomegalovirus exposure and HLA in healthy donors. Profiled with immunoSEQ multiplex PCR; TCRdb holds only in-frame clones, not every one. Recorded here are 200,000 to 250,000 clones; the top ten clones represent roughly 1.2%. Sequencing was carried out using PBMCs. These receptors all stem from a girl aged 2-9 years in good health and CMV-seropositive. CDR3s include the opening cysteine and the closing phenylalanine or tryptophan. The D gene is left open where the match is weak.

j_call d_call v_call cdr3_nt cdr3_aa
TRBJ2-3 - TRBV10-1 TGCGCCAGCAGTGATCCGGGGAGCACAGATACGCAGTATTTT CASSDPGSTDTQYF
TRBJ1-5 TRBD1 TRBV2 TGTGCCAGCAGTGGGGGACAGGGGAGTCAGCCCCAGCATTTT CASSGGQGSQPQHF
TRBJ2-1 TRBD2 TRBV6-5 TGTGCCAGCAGTTACGGGGCGGGGGGTGAGCAGTTCTTC CASSYGAGGEQFF
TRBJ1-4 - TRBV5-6 TGTGCCAGCAGCTCCCCAAATGAAAAACTGTTTTTT CASSSPNEKLFF
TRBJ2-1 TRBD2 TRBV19 TGTGCCAGTAGTATATCTGCGGGAGTGGGCTACAATGAGCAGTTCTTC CASSISAGVGYNEQFF
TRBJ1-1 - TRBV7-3 TGTGCCAGCAGCCCGGACCCGAGGGGGGGAACTGAAGCTTTCTTT CASSPDPRGGTEAFF
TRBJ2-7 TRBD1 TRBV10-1 TGCGCCAGCAGTGTTAATCCGGGACAGGGGCGATACGAGCAGTACTTC CASSVNPGQGRYEQYF
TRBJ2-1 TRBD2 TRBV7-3 TGTGCCAGCAGCTCCCTCGGCGGGAGGGCCCGCGATGAGCAGTTCTTC CASSSLGGRARDEQFF
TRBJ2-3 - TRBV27 TGTGCCAGCAGTATAAACACAGATACGCAGTATTTT CASSINTDTQYF
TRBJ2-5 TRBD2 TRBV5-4 TGTGCCACCTCGAAACTAGCGGGCGAAGAGACCCAGTACTTC CATSKLAGEETQYF
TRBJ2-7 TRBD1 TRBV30 TGTGCCTGGAGGGTAGGGGGCCAGTACGAGCAGTACTTC CAWRVGGQYEQYF
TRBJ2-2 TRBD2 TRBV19 TGTGCCAGTAGACTTGGACTAGCGGTCCCCACCGGGGAGCTGTTTTTT CASRLGLAVPTGELFF
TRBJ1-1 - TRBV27 TGTGCCAGCAGTCGTAACCCGGACACTGAAGCTTTCTTT CASSRNPDTEAFF
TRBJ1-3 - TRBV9 TGTGCCAGCAAGCGGATTAACACAACTCAGGCGGGGACTGGAAACACCATATATTTT CASKRINTTQAGTGNTIYF
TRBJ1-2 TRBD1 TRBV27 TGTGCCAGCAGTCCAAGACAGGGCTACTATGGCTACACCTTC CASSPRQGYYGYTF
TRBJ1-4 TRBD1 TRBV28 TGTGCCAGCAGCGCAGCCGACAGGGCTGGGAATGAAAAACTGTTTTTT CASSAADRAGNEKLFF
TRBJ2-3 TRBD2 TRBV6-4 TGTGCCAGCAGTGACGGGCGGGAGGGCCGGGGTACGCAGTATTTT CASSDGREGRGTQYF
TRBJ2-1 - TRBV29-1 TGCAGCGGCCCACAGGGTTGGACCTACAATGAGCAGTTCTTC CSGPQGWTYNEQFF